This TCR beta chain came from a study of identical twins. Whole-study findings and limits: Cord blood beta clonotypes present at high abundance carried fewer insertions; no such pattern appeared in memory repertoires. Models predicted less out-of-frame TCR alpha sharing in monozygotic twins than was found.

There are 16 residues in the CDR3. V was pared by 3 bases and J by 0 bases, with 12 bases between. Germline CDR1 is SGHTA and CDR2 is FQGNSA. This clonotype was seen more than once but under ten times. The antigen remains undetermined. MiXCR, run by TCRdb on the 5' RACE reads, gives a single entry per CDR3 protein. The sample has about 900,000 distinct CDR3 sequences; 9% to 15% are singletons. This same sample was also part of a study on yellow fever vaccine responses in identical twins. This second study notes: Reportedly, the T cell response mounted by twins to vaccine seemed partly convergent, partly personalized.

The sequenced sample consisted of PBMCs. This receptor was taken from a woman aged 18-29 years in good health. V gene TRBV7-2 combines with J gene TRBJ2-4, with D possibly TRBD2 on 7 matching bases. The CDR3 here is CASSFRGGVAKNIQYF. CDR3 nucleotide sequence: TGTGCCAGCAGCTTCAGAGGGGGGGTAGCCAAAAACATTCAGTACTTC.